The T cell receptor beta chain under discussion was sequenced for a study of cytomegalovirus exposure and HLA in healthy donors. Overall study: Most genotyped donors, around four fifths of 398, had Caucasian-associated genetic ancestry.

The germline V gene has CDR1 SEHNR and CDR2 FQNEAQ (reference sequence). The CDR3 has 14 residues. Primers for the PCR totalled 60 Vbeta and 13 Jbeta. Produced via immunoSEQ multiplex PCR; TCRdb's table is partial and in-frame only. The table records 85,000 to 130,000 clones, around three quarters of them present only once. Of note for this clone: What it recognizes is unknown. Its ends do not fully match the called genes, so a read error is possible.

Points from the study as a whole: Both high specificity and high sensitivity reportedly marked the classifier's diagnosis of cytomegalovirus status.

The chain couples TRBV7-9 to TRBJ2-5, with 7 bases lining up with TRBD2. This clonotype was obtained from a woman between 45 and 65 years old in good health and CMV-seropositive. The sample taken for sequencing was PBMCs. The CDR3 loop reads CSSSPGVGGETQYF. The CDR3, as DNA: TGTTCCAGCAGCCCGGGAGTGGGAGGGGAGACCCAGTACTTC.